This T cell receptor beta chain derives from a study of T cells in Graves' hyperthyroidism and ophthalmopathy. Study at large: Peripheral blood collection took place at initial diagnosis, before any treatment.

Amplification of TCR beta CDR3 regions was performed using RNA transcripts as template. An initial round of RT-PCR targeting the TCR CDR3 relied on the HTBI primer set. TCRdb recomputed calls from the multiplex PCR reads with MiXCR, one row per CDR3 protein. The sample holds a few hundred thousand distinct CDR3 sequences, roughly 20% seen once. This clonotype has more than one count but fewer than ten. Its specificity is not known. Notes on the study in general: Ophthalmopathy was identified by the model a median about 6.8 months ahead of onset.

Those patients with uncontrolled infection, other autoimmune disease, pregnancy or lactation were excluded. V was trimmed by 4 bases and J by 8 bases, leaving 12 bases between them. Germline values: CDR1 MNHNS, CDR2 SASEGT. This CDR3 contains 13 residues. The genes are TRBV6-1 and TRBJ2-1; perhaps TRBD2 as D (6 bases). Source material: blood. The sequence came from a man aged 18 to 30 with Graves' hyperthyroidism. CDR3 coding DNA: TGTGCCAGCAGTGCGGCGGGGTTAGATGAGCAGTTCTTC. It is translated as CASSAAGLDEQFF.